The 29 T cell receptor beta chains reported below all come from one sample, sequenced in a study of identical twins (dated by TCRdb to 2016 to 2018). Receptor libraries were prepared by 5' RACE. The instrument was an Illumina HiSeq 2000. TCRdb ran its own pipeline on the public reads, namely fastp trimming at Q25 and MiXCR clone calling, and kept in-frame beta chains. Rows merge per CDR3 protein into single entries with the most common DNA and genes. The sample yields a few hundred thousand distinct CDR3 sequences; about 8.3% were counted once. Clones ranked in the top ten supply 3% to 3.5% of the sample. The same data also went into a second study, on yellow fever vaccine responses in identical twins.

The sample comprised CD8+ T cells sorted from blood. These receptors all come from a woman younger than 35 in good health.

The chain combines TRBV5-1 with TRBJ2-7; the D is unclear. CDR1 and CDR2 from the germline V gene are SGHRS and YFSETQ. With 5 bases removed from V and 0 bases from J, the gap between germline ends came to 9 bases. This CDR3 contains 13 residues. CDR3 nucleotides: TGCGCCAGCAGGCTCGACGACTCCTACGAGCAGTACTTC. This translates into CASRLDDSYEQYF.

The chain joins TRBV12-3 or TRBV12-4 to TRBJ2-7; TRBD2 agrees at 9 bases. V was clipped by 3 bases and J by 7 bases; unmatched bases: 7. The CDR3 runs 14 residues. The CDR3 DNA is TGTGCCAGCAGTTTGGGTAGCGGGAGTGAAGAGCAGTACTTC. Amino acid sequence: CASSLGSGSEEQYF.

This clonotype has a handful of counts. V gene TRBV29-1 combines with J gene TRBJ2-3; a weak D match, TRBD2 (7 bases). CDR3 length: 15 residues. Trimming removed 4 bases from V and 2 bases from J, with 16 bases in between. Germline CDR1 SQVTM, CDR2 ANQGSEA. The CDR3 bases are TGCAGCGTTGGTCCTAAGGGGGGGGACACAGATACGCAGTATTTT. Amino acids: CSVGPKGGDTDTQYF.

This chain joins TRBV11-2 and TRBJ2-4, with 7 bases aligning to TRBD2. From germline, CDR1 is SGHAT and CDR2 FQNNGV. V gave up 4 bases and J gave up 1 base; unmatched junction bases: 7. There are 16 residues in the CDR3. The CDR3 region is CASSSTSHWAKNIQYF. In DNA form, the CDR3 reads TGTGCCAGCAGCTCGACTAGCCACTGGGCCAAAAACATTCAGTACTTC.

The V and J genes are TRBV20-1 and TRBJ2-7; no firm D call. Germline assignment: CDR1 DFQATT and CDR2 SNEGSKA (reference sequence). This CDR3 spans 16 amino acids. Trimming pared 0 bases from V and 0 bases from J, leaving 15 bases between. The DNA of the CDR3 is TGCAGTGCTAGAGATCCCACAGCCTGGAGCTCCTACGAGCAGTACTTC. Translated, it gives CSARDPTAWSSYEQYF.

This clonotype was found a few times. J is TRBJ2-2 and V is TRBV7-2; 8 bases agree with TRBD1. The V and J ends lost 0 bases and 5 bases, in that order; junction bases with no gene match: 14. This CDR3 has 19 amino acids. CDR1 and CDR2 (germline): SGHTA, FQGNSA. CDR3 residues: CASSLAPRGRGQETGELFF. DNA of the CDR3: TGTGCCAGCAGCTTAGCCCCTAGGGGCAGGGGGCAGGAAACCGGGGAGCTGTTTTTT. Full variable domain (missing parts from reference TRBV7-2 and TRBJ2-2): GAGVSQSPSNKVTEKGKDVELRCDPISGHTALYWYRQSLGQGLEFLIYFQGNSAPDKSGLPSDRFSAERTGGSVSTLTIQRTQQEDSAVYLCASSLAPRGRGQETGELFFGEGSRLTVL.

The chain employs TRBV6-2 or TRBV6-3 and TRBJ2-2; unclear D gene. The CDR3 is 12 amino acids. Trimming took off 8 bases at V and 5 bases at J, with 9 bases between the two ends. The germline gives CDR1 MNHEY, CDR2 SVGEGT. CDR3 bases: TGTGCCAGCGAAGAGTTAACCGGGGAGCTGTTTTTT. Translation: CASEELTGELFF.

The DNA for the CDR3 is TGTGCCAGCAGTTTTCGGGGTACCTACAATGAGCAGTTCTTC. Protein sequence: CASSFRGTYNEQFF. The V call is TRBV28, the J call TRBJ2-1; weak D call: TRBD2 (5 bases). V lost 3 bases and J 2 bases, leaving 8 bases between the germline ends. Looked up from germline, CDR1 is MDHEN and CDR2 is SYDVKM. This CDR3 spans 14 amino acids.

This clonotype was seen more than once but under ten times. The chain uses TRBV7-8 and TRBJ2-1, with TRBD1 identical over 11 bases. Germline V gives CDR1 SGHVS, CDR2 FQNEAQ. Germline trimming cut 1 base from V and 7 bases from J; bases unmatched to any gene: 3. This CDR3 is 15 amino acids long. CDR3 amino acids: CASSLVGQGANEQFF. The CDR3 DNA follows: TGTGCCAGCAGCTTAGTTGGACAGGGGGCAAATGAGCAGTTCTTC. Filled out from reference TRBV7-8 and TRBJ2-1, the complete variable domain reads GAGVSQSPRYKVAKRGQDVALRCDPISGHVSLFWYQQALGQGPEFLTYFQNEAQLDKSGLPSDRFFAERPEGSVSTLKIQRTQQEDSAVYLCASSLVGQGANEQFFGPGTRLTVL.

This clonotype was detected a few times. The chain recombines TRBV15 with TRBJ2-1; D remains unclear. Germline V CDR1 and CDR2: LNHNV, YYDKDF (reference sequence). Trimming stripped 4 bases from V and 0 bases from J, with 10 bases between. The CDR3 covers 15 residues. Written as DNA, the CDR3 is TGTGCCACCAGCAATGAACTCAGCTCCTACAATGAGCAGTTCTTC. Translating gives CATSNELSSYNEQFF.

The CDR3 DNA follows: TGCAGTGCTAGATGCTCCACACGGACAGCCAAAAACATTCAGTACTTC. Amino acids: CSARCSTRTAKNIQYF. This chain links TRBV20-1 with TRBJ2-4; D not certain. In germline, CDR1 is DFQATT, CDR2 SNEGSKA (reference sequence). This CDR3 is built from 16 residues. Trimming stripped 2 bases from V and 0 bases from J, with 14 bases between.

The table lists this clonotype with a few counts. The genes are TRBV20-1 and TRBJ2-7; no firm D call. CDR1 is DFQATT, CDR2 SNEGSKA, per germline (reference sequence). This CDR3 has 14 residues. Trimming took 0 bases from V and 0 from J, leaving 9 bases between them. The CDR3 reads CSARDHLSSYEQYF. The DNA of the CDR3 is TGCAGTGCTAGAGATCACTTGAGCTCCTACGAGCAGTACTTC.

The chain joins TRBV11-1 to TRBJ2-1; TRBD2 aligns across 12 bases. The CDR3 sequence is 18 residues long. Trimming removed 2 bases from V and 0 bases from J; junction bases left unmatched: 5. Germline V gene lookup returns CDR1 SGHAT and CDR2 FQDESV (reference sequence). In DNA form, the CDR3 reads TGTGCCAGCAGCTTACTAGCGGGGGGGGGTAGCTCCTACAATGAGCAGTTCTTC. It specifies CASSLLAGGGSSYNEQFF.

The chain links TRBV27 to TRBJ2-7; TRBD1 agrees at 11 bases. There are 16 residues in the CDR3. Germline CDR1 is MNHEY and CDR2 is SMNVEV (reference sequence). V was pared by 6 bases and J by 5 bases, with 12 bases of the junction left unmatched. The CDR3 DNA reads TGTGCCAGCAGGACATATGGACAGGGGGCGCTCCACGAGCAGTACTTC. Amino acids: CASRTYGQGALHEQYF.

This clonotype was found a few times. A clone one base away is much larger, so this may be a read error. The chain links TRBV5-6 to TRBJ2-2; a possible D gene is TRBD2 (6 bases). Trimming stripped 6 bases from V and 3 bases from J, with 9 bases between. CDR1 is SGHDT, CDR2 YYEEEE, per germline. This CDR3 is 13 amino acids long. The CDR3 is CASTPGDTGELFF. CDR3 nucleotide sequence: TGTGCCAGCACCCCGGGGGACACCGGGGAGCTGTTTTTT.

This chain joins TRBV4-1 and TRBJ1-1; D might be TRBD1 (5 bases). This CDR3 is built from 15 residues. V was clipped by 3 bases and J by 2 bases, with 13 bases between them. CDR1 and CDR2 from the germline V gene are MGHRA and YSYEKL. The CDR3 DNA reads TGCGCCAGCAGCCATCCCAGACAGATTAACACTGAAGCTTTCTTT. It yields the protein CASSHPRQINTEAFF.

This clonotype was counted only a few times. In DNA, the CDR3 is TGTGCCAGCACCGCCCCTGGGACAGGGAGCGAGCAGTACTTC. Its translation: CASTAPGTGSEQYF. The rearrangement joins TRBV6-2 or TRBV6-3 to TRBJ2-7, with 9 bases lining up with TRBD1. From germline, CDR1 is MNHEY and CDR2 SVGEGT. This CDR3 is 14 amino acids long. V trimming: 7 bases; J trimming: 6 bases; junction bases outside the gene matches: 10.

This clonotype was counted a few times. The chain carries TRBV12-3 or TRBV12-4 and TRBJ2-3; 8 bases line up with TRBD2. The V segment lost 3 bases and the J segment 3 bases; nucleotides outside the gene matches: 2. CDR3 length equals 14 residues. The CDR3, as DNA: TGTGCCAGCAGTTTTGCGGGAGGAACAGATACGCAGTATTTT. Encoded protein: CASSFAGGTDTQYF.

The table lists this clonotype with a few counts. The genes are TRBV3-1 and TRBJ2-1, with D perhaps being TRBD1 or TRBD2 (5 bases each). Germline CDR1 reads LGHDT; CDR2 reads YNNKEL (reference sequence). With 4 bases removed from V and 8 bases from J, the gap between germline ends came to 15 bases. The CDR3 length is 14 residues. For the CDR3, the DNA is TGTGCCAGCAGCCCCACAGTGGGGACGTATGAGCAGTTCTTC. This gives the protein CASSPTVGTYEQFF.

This clonotype was seen only a few times. The chain is built from TRBV27 and TRBJ2-7, with D perhaps matching TRBD1 (5 bases). Per the germline V gene, CDR1 is MNHEY and CDR2 is SMNVEV (reference sequence). Trimming shortened V by 0 bases and J by 3 bases, and 9 bases separated the two germline ends. CDR3 size: 14 residues. Here the CDR3 reads CASSLSTDYYEQYF. CDR3 DNA: TGTGCCAGCAGTTTATCGACAGATTACTACGAGCAGTACTTC.

This clonotype occurred a few times. The V gene is TRBV20-1, the J gene TRBJ2-3, with D tentatively TRBD2 (6 bases). Germline assignment: CDR1 DFQATT and CDR2 SNEGSKA (reference sequence). There are 14 residues in the CDR3. Trimming took 0 bases from V and 5 from J, leaving 12 bases between them. The CDR3 sequence: CSARDLGEVDTQYF. CDR3 in DNA: TGCAGTGCTAGAGATCTGGGGGAGGTAGATACGCAGTATTTT.

This clonotype was observed many times. This chain uses TRBV4-1 with TRBJ2-2; D unclear. CDR1 and CDR2 (germline): MGHRA, YSYEKL. The CDR3 consists of 15 residues. Between the trimmed V and J ends, which lost 4 bases and 4 bases, there was a span of 13 bases. As DNA, the CDR3 is TGCGCCAGCAGCCCCCAGGACCTGGGCACCGGGGAGCTGTTTTTT. Its protein product is CASSPQDLGTGELFF.

The chain combines TRBV27 with TRBJ2-2, with TRBD2 matching 7 bases. The ends lost 3 bases at V and 6 bases at J; junction bases unmatched: 4. The germline V gene has CDR1 MNHEY and CDR2 SMNVEV (reference sequence). The CDR3 is made up of 14 amino acids. CDR3: CASSFRREPGELFF. The CDR3 DNA is TGTGCCAGCAGTTTTCGGCGGGAGCCCGGGGAGCTGTTTTTT.

This clonotype was detected only a few times. The V call is TRBV4-1, the J call TRBJ2-3; D is possibly TRBD2 (5 bases). This CDR3 spans 16 amino acids. Looked up from germline, CDR1 is MGHRA and CDR2 is YSYEKL. Trimming took 5 bases from V and 1 from J, leaving 16 bases between them. CDR3 amino acids: CASSTHSLVRTDTQYF. CDR3 bases: TGCGCCAGCAGCACCCATTCACTAGTACGCACAGATACGCAGTATTTT.

This clonotype was found a few times. The chain couples TRBV7-8 to TRBJ2-1; TRBD1 is a possible D gene (5 bases). The germline V gene has CDR1 SGHVS and CDR2 FQNEAQ. V dropped 1 base and J dropped 2 bases, with 9 bases sitting between them. This CDR3 spans 15 amino acids. CDR3 amino acids: CASSLVRGTYNEQFF. The CDR3 nucleotides are TGTGCCAGCAGCTTAGTTAGGGGCACCTACAATGAGCAGTTCTTC.

In this sample, this clonotype turned up many times. This chain uses TRBV11-2 with TRBJ2-5; D possibly corresponds to TRBD2 (7 bases). V was cut by 8 bases and J by 5 bases, with 15 bases left in between. Germline V gene data show CDR1 as SGHAT and CDR2 as FQNNGV. The CDR3 has 13 residues. CDR3 DNA sequence: TGTGCCAGCTCCCTGGGGGGGCCGGAGACCCAGTACTTC. Its translation is CASSLGGPETQYF. Combining the CDR3 with reference TRBV11-2 and TRBJ2-5 gives the whole variable domain EAGVAQSPRYKIIEKRQSVAFWCNPISGHATLYWYQQILGQGPKLLIQFQNNGVVDDSQLPKDRFSAERLKGVDSTLKIQPAKLEDSAVYLCASSLGGPETQYFGPGTRLLVL.

This clonotype was seen more than once but under ten times. This chain uses TRBV14 with TRBJ2-6; D is ambiguous. The germline CDR1 and CDR2 sequences are SGHDN and FVKESK. Trimming stripped 4 bases from V and 2 bases from J, with 9 bases between. The CDR3 consists of 15 residues. The CDR3 sequence: CASSLLSAGANVLTF. The CDR3 bases are TGTGCCAGCAGCCTTCTGTCGGCTGGGGCCAACGTCCTGACTTTC. The complete variable domain, with remaining parts taken from reference TRBV14 and TRBJ2-6, reads EAGVTQFPSHSVIEKGQTVTLRCDPISGHDNLYWYRRVMGKEIKFLLHFVKESKQDESGMPNNRFLAERTGGTYSTLKVQPAELEDSGVYFCASSLLSAGANVLTFGAGSRLTVL.

This clonotype was picked up a small number of times. V and J are TRBV12-3 or TRBV12-4 and TRBJ1-5; D is perhaps TRBD1 (5 bases). V lost 5 bases and J lost 1, with 18 bases in between. CDR3 size: 17 residues. This CDR3 is CASSDIWGLVSNQPQHF. The CDR3 coding sequence is TGTGCCAGCAGTGACATATGGGGGTTAGTAAGCAATCAGCCCCAGCATTTT.

This clonotype was detected many times. The chain recombines TRBV4-1 with TRBJ1-4; TRBD1 matches at 9 bases. The CDR3 spans 15 residues. V lost 5 bases to trimming and J lost 5 bases; unmatched junction nucleotides: 6. The germline CDR1 and CDR2 sequences are MGHRA and YSYEKL. The CDR3 region has the DNA TGCGCCAGCAGCGGACCGGGACAGGGAAATGAAAAACTGTTTTTT. Translated, it gives CASSGPGQGNEKLFF.